This entry is about one TCR beta chain. This CDR3 contains 12 residues. Germline lookup yields CDR1 SNHLY and CDR2 FYNNEI. The V gene lost 8 bases and the J gene lost 5 bases, with 12 bases spanning the gap. This record comes from a study of T cells in Graves' hyperthyroidism and ophthalmopathy. What was amplified from RNA transcripts were TCR beta CDR3 regions. HTBI primers were the set used in a first-round RT-PCR of the TCR CDR3. MiXCR, run by TCRdb on the multiplex PCR reads, gives a single entry per CDR3 protein. The sample comprises around 540,000 distinct CDR3 sequences, 40% to 55% of which are singletons, and 6.5% to 9% rests with the top ten.

This chain connects TRBV2 to TRBJ1-2; D may be TRBD1 (6 bases). The sample taken for sequencing was peripheral blood or thyroid tissue (not recorded which). This TCR came from a woman between 18 and 29 years old with Graves' hyperthyroidism. The CDR3 DNA follows: TGTGCCAGCGCGGACAGTTGGTATGGCTACACCTTC. Translated: CASADSWYGYTF.